This T cell receptor beta chain was obtained from a study of cytomegalovirus exposure and HLA in healthy donors. General study findings and limits: An apparent linkage of common viral pathogens to several of the most significant clusters emerged in a later analysis. 87-base-pair reads could not separate some V segments, including TRBV6-2 and TRBV6-3. Immune exposure was documented only through CMV serostatus.

PCR amplification relied on 60 Vbeta primers (plus 13 Jbeta primers). The method was immunoSEQ multiplex PCR; TCRdb's version includes in-frame clones alone and lacks a portion of them. This table has about 160,000 clones, roughly three quarters appearing once. V lost 2 bases and J 1 base, leaving 6 bases between the germline ends. CDR1 is LGHNA and CDR2 is YSLEER in the germline V gene. The CDR3 runs 14 residues. As concerns this clone: Its antigen is unidentified.

The sequenced sample was PBMCs. The source is a man aged 18 to 30 in good health and CMV-seropositive. The chain links TRBV4-3 to TRBJ2-1; weak D call: TRBD1 (6 bases). The CDR3 nucleotides read TGCGCCAGCAGCCAAACAGGGTCCTACAATGAGCAGTTCTTC. Its protein product is CASSQTGSYNEQFF.